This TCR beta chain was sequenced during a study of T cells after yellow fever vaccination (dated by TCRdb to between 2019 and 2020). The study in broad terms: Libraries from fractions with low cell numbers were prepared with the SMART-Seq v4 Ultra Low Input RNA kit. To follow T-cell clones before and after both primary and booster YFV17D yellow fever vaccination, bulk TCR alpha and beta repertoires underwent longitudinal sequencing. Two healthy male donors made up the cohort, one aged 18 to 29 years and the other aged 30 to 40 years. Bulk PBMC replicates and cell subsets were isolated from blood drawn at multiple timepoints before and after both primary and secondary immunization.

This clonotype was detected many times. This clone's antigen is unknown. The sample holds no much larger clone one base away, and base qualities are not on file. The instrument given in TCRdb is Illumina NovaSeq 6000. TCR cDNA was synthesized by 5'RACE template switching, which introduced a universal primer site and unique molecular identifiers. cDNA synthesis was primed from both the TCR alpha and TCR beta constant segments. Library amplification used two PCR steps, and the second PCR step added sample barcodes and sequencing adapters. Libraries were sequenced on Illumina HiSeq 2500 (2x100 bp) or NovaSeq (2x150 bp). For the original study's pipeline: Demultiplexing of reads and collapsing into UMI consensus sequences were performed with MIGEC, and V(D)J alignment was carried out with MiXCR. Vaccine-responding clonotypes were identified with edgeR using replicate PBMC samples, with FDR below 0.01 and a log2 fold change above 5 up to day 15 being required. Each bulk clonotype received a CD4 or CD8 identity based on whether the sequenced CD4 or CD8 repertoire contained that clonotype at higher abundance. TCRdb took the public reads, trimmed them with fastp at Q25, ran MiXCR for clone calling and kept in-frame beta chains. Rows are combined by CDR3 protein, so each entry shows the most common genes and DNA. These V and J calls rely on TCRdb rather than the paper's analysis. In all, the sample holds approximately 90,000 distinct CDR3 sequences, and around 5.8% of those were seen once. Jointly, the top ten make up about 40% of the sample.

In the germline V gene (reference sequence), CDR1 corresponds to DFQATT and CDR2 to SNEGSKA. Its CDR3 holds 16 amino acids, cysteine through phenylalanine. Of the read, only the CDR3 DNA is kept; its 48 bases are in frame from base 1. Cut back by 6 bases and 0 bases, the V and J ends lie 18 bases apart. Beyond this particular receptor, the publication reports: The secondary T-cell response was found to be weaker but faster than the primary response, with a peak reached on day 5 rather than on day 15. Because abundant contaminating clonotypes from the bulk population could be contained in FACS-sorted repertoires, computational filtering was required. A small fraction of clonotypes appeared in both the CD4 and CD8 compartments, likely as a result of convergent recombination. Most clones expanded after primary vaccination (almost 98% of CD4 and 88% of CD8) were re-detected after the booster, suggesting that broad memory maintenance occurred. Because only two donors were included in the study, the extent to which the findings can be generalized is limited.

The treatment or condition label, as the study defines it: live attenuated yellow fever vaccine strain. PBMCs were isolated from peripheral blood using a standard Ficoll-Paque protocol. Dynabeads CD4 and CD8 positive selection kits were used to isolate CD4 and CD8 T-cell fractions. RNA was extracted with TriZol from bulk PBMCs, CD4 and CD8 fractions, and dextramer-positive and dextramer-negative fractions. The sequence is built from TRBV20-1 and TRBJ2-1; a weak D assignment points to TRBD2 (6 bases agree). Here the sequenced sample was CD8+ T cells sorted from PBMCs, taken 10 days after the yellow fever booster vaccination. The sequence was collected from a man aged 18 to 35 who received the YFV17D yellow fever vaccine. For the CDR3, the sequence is CSANHPYGGSYNEQFF. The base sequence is TGCAGTGCGAACCACCCCTACGGGGGCTCCTACAATGAGCAGTTCTTC.